Shown below are 32 T cell receptor beta chains from a single sample sequenced in a study of T cell responses to AZD1222 COVID-19 vaccine. Data came from immunoSEQ multiplex PCR; TCRdb stores just in-frame clones and leaves some out. In the table there are approximately 140,000 clones, about 90% of which are singletons. The sequenced sample was peripheral blood, obtained on day 0 of AZD1222 vaccination. Receptors originate from an adult in good health.

The chain recombines TRBV19 with TRBJ1-6; the match to TRBD1 covers 9 bases. Germline trimming cut 7 bases from V and 4 bases from J; bases unmatched to any gene: 5. Germline values: CDR1 LNHDA, CDR2 SQIVND (reference sequence). This CDR3 has 15 amino acids. The CDR3 here is CASKEQGAYNSPLHF. CDR3 DNA sequence: TGTGCCAGTAAAGAACAGGGGGCATATAATTCACCCCTCCACTTT.

The chain recombines TRBV7-8 with TRBJ2-7, with D possibly being TRBD1 or TRBD2 (5 bases each). CDR1 is SGHVS and CDR2 is FQNEAQ in the germline V gene. The germline V and J ends were trimmed by 5 bases and 6 bases, with 23 bases remaining between them. The CDR3 is 16 amino acids. The CDR3 DNA reads TGTGCCAGCAGCGCAAGCAACAGGCAAAACGGGGCCGAGCAGTACTTC. Its translation is CASSASNRQNGAEQYF.

This chain connects TRBV30 to TRBJ2-1; D is tentatively TRBD1 or TRBD2 (6 bases each). Per germline, CDR1 GTSNPN and CDR2 SVGIG (reference sequence). CDR3 length: 12 amino acids. The V end was cut by 0 bases, the J end by 8 bases, with 8 bases between. CDR3: CAWSVGGYEQFF. CDR3 DNA: TGTGCCTGGAGTGTAGGGGGGTATGAGCAGTTCTTC.

The chain couples TRBV5-8 to TRBJ2-5; perhaps TRBD2 as D (6 bases). The germline gives CDR1 SGHTS, CDR2 YDEGEE. The V and J ends lost 4 bases and 2 bases respectively, with 15 bases between them. The CDR3 sequence is 15 residues long. The CDR3 DNA follows: TGTGCCAGCAGCACAGAGGGAGGCGAACAAGAGACCCAGTACTTC. This codes for CASSTEGGEQETQYF.

The CDR3 DNA reads as TGCGCCAGCAGCCTCCGACTCCCCGGGGAGCTGTTTTTT. It encodes CASSLRLPGELFF. This rearrangement joins TRBV5-1 to TRBJ2-2, with D uncertain. The CDR3 contains 13 residues. Germline lookup yields CDR1 SGHRS and CDR2 YFSETQ. V shed 4 bases and J shed 6 bases, with 10 bases lying between them.

V gene TRBV9 combines with J gene TRBJ1-1; 7 bases align to TRBD1. Trimming at V came to 0 bases and at J to 0 bases, leaving 5 bases not matched to a gene. The CDR3 consists of 16 residues. CDR1 SGDLS and CDR2 YYNGEE come from the germline V gene. CDR3 coding DNA: TGTGCCAGCAGCGTAGAGGCCCAGGGGGTGAACACTGAAGCTTTCTTT. Amino acid sequence: CASSVEAQGVNTEAFF.

This chain uses TRBV28 with TRBJ2-1; D gene uncertain. CDR3 length: 16 amino acids. Germline CDR1 reads MDHEN; CDR2 reads SYDVKM. V was trimmed by 6 bases and J by 3 bases, leaving 18 bases between them. The chain's CDR3 is CASSHDFEKIYNEQFF. The CDR3 DNA sequence: TGTGCCAGCAGCCACGACTTCGAGAAAATCTACAATGAGCAGTTCTTC.

This chain uses TRBV10-3 with TRBJ2-2, with D possibly matching TRBD2 (5 bases). The CDR3 is made up of 16 amino acids. The germline V gene has CDR1 ENHRY and CDR2 SYGVKD. The V gene lost 2 bases and the J gene lost 5 bases, with 15 bases spanning the gap. The CDR3 here is CAISERAVHGTGELFF. DNA for the CDR3: TGTGCCATCAGTGAGCGAGCGGTGCATGGGACCGGGGAGCTGTTTTTT.

This sequence joins TRBV7-9 and TRBJ1-1, with D perhaps matching TRBD1 (5 bases). Germline V CDR1 and CDR2: SEHNR, FQNEAQ (reference sequence). CDR3 length: 15 amino acids. V was shortened by 2 bases and J by 0 bases, with 10 bases between the two germline ends. The CDR3 DNA is TGTGCCAGCAGCTTACAACAGGCAATGAACACTGAAGCTTTCTTT. Translation gives CASSLQQAMNTEAFF.

This chain uses TRBV28 with TRBJ1-4; D might be TRBD1 (5 bases). In germline, CDR1 is MDHEN, CDR2 SYDVKM. Trimming stripped 2 bases from V and 8 bases from J, with 6 bases between. CDR3 length: 12 amino acids. CDR3 region: CASSLKGEKLFF. CDR3 sequence (DNA): TGTGCCAGCAGTTTAAAGGGGGAAAAACTGTTTTTT.

The CDR3, as DNA: TGTGCCAAGCCCGGGGACTCCTACGAGCAGTACTTC. Translating gives CAKPGDSYEQYF. The chain recombines TRBV27 with TRBJ2-7; D is perhaps TRBD2 (5 bases). CDR1 is MNHEY and CDR2 is SMNVEV in the germline V gene (reference sequence). V dropped 10 bases and J dropped 0 bases, with 10 bases sitting between them. The CDR3 totals 12 residues.

This sequence joins TRBV7-3 and TRBJ2-1, with 13 bases aligning to TRBD2. Germline CDR1 reads SGHTA; CDR2 reads FQGTGA. V trimming: 1 base; J trimming: 7 bases; junction bases outside the gene matches: 4. There are 16 residues in the CDR3. The chain's CDR3 is CASSLRTSGSGNEQFF. The CDR3 nucleotides are TGTGCCAGCAGCTTAAGGACTAGCGGGAGCGGTAATGAGCAGTTCTTC.

V gene TRBV9 combines with J gene TRBJ2-5; D is unresolved. Trimming stripped 9 bases from V and 5 bases from J, with 14 bases between. This CDR3 has 12 residues. The germline V gene encodes CDR1 SGDLS and CDR2 YYNGEE. The CDR3 nucleotides read TGTGCCATGCAATCACGTAGGGAGACCCAGTACTTC. This translates into CAMQSRRETQYF.

The chain joins TRBV7-2 to TRBJ1-5, with 7 nucleotides matching TRBD1. CDR3 length equals 14 residues. CDR1 and CDR2 (germline): SGHTA, FQGNSA. Unmatched junction bases numbered 5, after V lost 5 bases and J lost 4 bases. The CDR3 loop reads CASSAQQGNQPQHF. CDR3 DNA sequence: TGTGCCAGCAGCGCACAACAGGGGAATCAGCCCCAGCATTTT.

The chain carries TRBV19 and TRBJ1-1; D not certain. V was cut by 6 bases and J by 0 bases, with 5 bases left in between. Germline CDR1 and CDR2: LNHDA and SQIVND (reference sequence). The CDR3 covers 12 residues. CDR3 amino acids: CASRNMNTEAFF. The CDR3 bases are TGTGCCAGTAGGAACATGAACACTGAAGCTTTCTTT. Full variable domain (remainder filled in from reference TRBV19 and TRBJ1-1): DGGITQSPKYLFRKEGQNVTLSCEQNLNHDAMYWYRQDPGQGLRLIYYSQIVNDFQKGDIAEGYSVSREKKESFPLTVTSAQKNPTAFYLCASRNMNTEAFFGQGTRLTVV.

The chain joins TRBV6-4 to TRBJ2-1; tentatively, D is TRBD1 or TRBD2 (5 bases each). The germline gives CDR1 MRHNA, CDR2 SNTAGT. Trimming took 3 bases from V and 1 from J, leaving 10 bases between them. This CDR3 comprises 15 residues. CDR3 residues: CASSERGESYNEQFF. CDR3 bases: TGTGCCAGCAGTGAAAGGGGAGAATCCTACAATGAGCAGTTCTTC.

The chain carries TRBV28 and TRBJ1-5, with a tentative D call TRBD1 (6 bases). Trimming took 3 bases from V and 1 from J, leaving 13 bases between them. The CDR3 spans 16 residues. Germline lookup yields CDR1 MDHEN and CDR2 SYDVKM. CDR3 bases: TGTGCCAGCAGTTTCTGGGGGCTGGGAAGCAATCAGCCCCAGCATTTT. This sequence encodes CASSFWGLGSNQPQHF.

The chain uses TRBV4-3 and TRBJ2-1; a weak D match, TRBD1 (5 bases). Looked up from germline, CDR1 is LGHNA and CDR2 is YSLEER. V was shortened by 1 base and J by 5 bases, with 15 bases between the two germline ends. CDR3 length equals 16 residues. CDR3 sequence (DNA): TGCGCCAGCAGCCAAGGGGGTTGGGGCCGGGACAATGAGCAGTTCTTC. It translates to CASSQGGWGRDNEQFF.

V gene TRBV3-1 (or the pseudogene TRBV3-2) combines with J gene TRBJ2-3; D assignment may be TRBD1 or TRBD2 (6 bases each). The CDR3 spans 14 residues. Germline V CDR1 and CDR2: LGHDT, YNNKEL (reference sequence). V lost 2 bases and J lost 4, with 10 bases in between. This CDR3 reads CASSQTGGADTQYF. CDR3 DNA sequence: TGTGCCAGCAGCCAAACCGGGGGCGCAGATACGCAGTATTTT.

As DNA, the CDR3 is TGCGCCAGCCGTCGGACCCAGTACTTC. It is translated as CASRRTQYF. The chain couples TRBV10-1 to TRBJ2-5; D is unresolved. The CDR3 length is 9 residues. V lost 8 bases to trimming and J lost 7 bases, with 5 bases between them. Germline V gene data show CDR1 as WNHNN and CDR2 as SYGVQD (reference sequence).

The chain uses TRBV18 and TRBJ1-6; a possible D gene is TRBD1 (5 bases). The CDR3 has 14 amino acids. Germline assignment: CDR1 KGHSH and CDR2 LQKENI. With 2 bases removed from V and 8 bases from J, the gap between germline ends came to 10 bases. In nucleotides, the CDR3 is TGTGCCAGCTCACCAAGGGGTTTCGATTCACCCCTCCACTTT. This sequence encodes CASSPRGFDSPLHF.

J is TRBJ1-1 and V is TRBV5-4; TRBD1 agrees at 8 bases. Germline V gene data show CDR1 as SGHNT and CDR2 as YYREEE (reference sequence). CDR3 size: 16 residues. With V trimmed by 3 bases and J by 0 bases, 7 bases remained unmatched. The CDR3 nucleotides read TGTGCCAGCAGCTCTCCCGCGACAGGGGTGAACACTGAAGCTTTCTTT. Protein: CASSSPATGVNTEAFF.

This sequence joins TRBV7-2 and TRBJ2-5; D remains unclear. CDR3 length: 15 amino acids. Germline CDR1 and CDR2: SGHTA and FQGNSA. With 1 base removed from V and 0 bases from J, the gap between germline ends came to 9 bases. The CDR3 loop reads CASSLVPANQETQYF. CDR3 nucleotides: TGTGCCAGCAGCTTAGTCCCAGCGAACCAAGAGACCCAGTACTTC.

This rearrangement joins TRBV7-9 to TRBJ1-5; D not certain. The germline V and J ends were trimmed by 4 bases and 7 bases, with 14 bases remaining between them. The CDR3 spans 14 residues. Germline V gene lookup returns CDR1 SEHNR and CDR2 FQNEAQ (reference sequence). As DNA, the CDR3 is TGTGCCAGCAGCTCTGACCGGGAACTACAGCCCCAGCATTTT. Its protein product is CASSSDRELQPQHF.

The genes are TRBV29-1 and TRBJ2-5; TRBD1 agrees at 11 bases. Unmatched junction bases numbered 14, after V lost 4 bases and J lost 4 bases. Germline values: CDR1 SQVTM, CDR2 ANQGSEA. The CDR3 extends over 17 amino acids. This CDR3 is CSVAPSGGTGGLETQYF. DNA of the CDR3: TGCAGCGTTGCCCCGAGTGGCGGGACAGGGGGATTAGAGACCCAGTACTTC.

The chain has TRBV27 and TRBJ1-1; 9 nucleotides line up with TRBD1. The CDR3 has 16 residues. V dropped 3 bases and J dropped 8; count of bases not matched to a gene: 13. Germline CDR1 reads MNHEY; CDR2 reads SMNVEV (reference sequence). DNA for the CDR3: TGTGCCAGCAGTTTGAATGCGAACAGGGGGCCACCGGAAGCTTTCTTT. Residues: CASSLNANRGPPEAFF.

V usage is TRBV7-9 and J usage is TRBJ2-7; 7 bases align to TRBD2. The CDR3 spans 15 residues. With V trimmed by 5 bases and J by 2 bases, 9 bases remained unmatched. The germline V gene encodes CDR1 SEHNR and CDR2 FQNEAQ (reference sequence). The DNA for the CDR3 is TGTGCCAGCAGCCCGCTGACTAGCCGAACCTACGAGCAGTACTTC. This gives the protein CASSPLTSRTYEQYF.

The chain uses TRBV11-2 and TRBJ1-6; 7 positions match TRBD1. The CDR3 spans 16 residues. With 1 base clipped from V and 5 bases from J, the junction kept 5 bases outside the gene matches. Germline CDR1 reads SGHAT; CDR2 reads FQNNGV. The CDR3 DNA is TGTGCCAGCAGCTTAGGAGCAGGGGGAAATAATTCACCCCTCCACTTT. Translation: CASSLGAGGNNSPLHF.

CDR3 DNA sequence: TGCAGCGTTGCCGGGGAGACTGAAGCTTTCTTT. Its protein is CSVAGETEAFF. The chain recombines TRBV29-1 with TRBJ1-1; the D is unclear. Germline V CDR1 and CDR2: SQVTM, ANQGSEA. The CDR3 runs 11 residues. V was shortened by 4 bases and J by 5 bases, with 8 bases between the two germline ends. The variable domain in full, with the rest retrieved from reference TRBV29-1 and TRBJ1-1, is SAVISQKPSRDICQRGTSLTIQCQVDSQVTMMFWYRQQPGQSLTLIATANQGSEATYESGFVIDKFPISRPNLTFSTLTVSNMSPEDSSIYLCSVAGETEAFFGQGTRLTVV.

This clone was observed a single time. The chain combines TRBV27 with TRBJ2-7; D is uncertain. Trimming removed 6 bases from V and 0 bases from J, with 9 bases in between. Germline lookup yields CDR1 MNHEY and CDR2 SMNVEV (reference sequence). The CDR3 covers 13 residues. The CDR3 sequence is CASSSSSSYEQYF. CDR3 nucleotide sequence: TGTGCCAGCAGCTCATCTAGCTCCTACGAGCAGTACTTC.

The V gene is TRBV25-1, the J gene TRBJ1-4; D uncertain. Per the germline V gene, CDR1 is MGHDK and CDR2 is SYGVNS. The CDR3 is made up of 14 amino acids. Trimming removed 3 bases at V and 8 bases at J, with 13 bases between. The CDR3 here is CASSDPGLAEKLFF. CDR3 bases: TGTGCCAGCAGTGATCCCGGGCTGGCGGAAAAACTGTTTTTT.

This chain joins TRBV27 and TRBJ1-1, with D unclear. The V end lost 6 bases, the J end lost 1 base, and 9 bases lay between the germline ends. From germline, CDR1 is MNHEY and CDR2 SMNVEV (reference sequence). CDR3 length: 13 amino acids. The CDR3 sequence is CASSLRQNTEAFF. CDR3 sequence (DNA): TGTGCCAGCAGCCTACGGCAGAACACTGAAGCTTTCTTT.